This is a list of T cell receptor beta chains from one sample in a study of CD8 T cells in Susac syndrome. MiXCR was run by TCRdb on the immunoSEQ multiplex PCR reads, yielding one entry per CDR3 protein. The top ten clones hold 0.26% of a sample with around 80,000 distinct CDR3 sequences, around 94% of them seen once. The sequencing input was CD8+ T cells from PBMCs. The receptors come from a human donor in good health. Each CDR3 is given with its conserved first and last residue. The D gene is left open where the match is weak. Rows give clone size only sometimes, using once, few, many, or a class for an expanded clone.

V: TRBV6-4; size: NA; D: NA; J: TRBJ2-1; DNA: TGTGCCAGCAGTGACTCGAGCGGCTCCTACAATGAGCAGTTCTTC; CDR3: CASSDSSGSYNEQFF
V: TRBV7-2; size: once; D: NA; J: TRBJ1-1; DNA: TGTGCCAGCAGCTTAATACCCCGGAACACTGAAGCTTTCTTT; CDR3: CASSLIPRNTEAFF
V: TRBV5-1; size: NA; D: NA; J: TRBJ2-1; DNA: TGCGCCAGCAGCTTAGAGGGTTATGAGCAGTTCTTC; CDR3: CASSLEGYEQFF
V: TRBV6-6; size: NA; D: NA; J: TRBJ1-1; DNA: TGTGCCAGCAGTTACGCAGGGAACACTGAAGCTTTCTTT; CDR3: CASSYAGNTEAFF
V: TRBV6-5; size: NA; D: NA; J: TRBJ2-7; DNA: TGTGCCAGCACCATAACTACGACAAGTACCTACGAGCAGTACTTC; CDR3: CASTITTTSTYEQYF
V: TRBV28; size: NA; D: TRBD2; J: TRBJ2-3; DNA: TGTGCCAGCAGTCAAGGACTAGCGGGAGGAGATACGCAGTATTTT; CDR3: CASSQGLAGGDTQYF
V: TRBV14; size: NA; D: NA; J: TRBJ2-7; DNA: TGTGCCAGCAGCCAAGGTCGCGAACAGGGACACGAGCAGTACTTC; CDR3: CASSQGREQGHEQYF
V: TRBV20-1; size: NA; D: NA; J: TRBJ1-1; DNA: TGCAGTGCTAGACGACCGGGTAGCAGAAACACTGAAGCTTTCTTT; CDR3: CSARRPGSRNTEAFF
V: TRBV6-1; size: NA; D: NA; J: TRBJ2-1; DNA: TGTGCCAGCAGTGAAACGTCCCGCGACAATGAGCAGTTCTTC; CDR3: CASSETSRDNEQFF
V: TRBV9; size: NA; D: NA; J: TRBJ2-1; DNA: TGTGCCAGCAGCGTAGGGGACGGCAATGAGCAGTTCTTC; CDR3: CASSVGDGNEQFF
V: TRBV9; size: once; D: TRBD1; J: TRBJ2-5; DNA: TGTGCCAGCAGCGATAAATCGGACAGGGTGGAGACCCAGTACTTC; CDR3: CASSDKSDRVETQYF
V: TRBV27; size: once; D: NA; J: TRBJ1-5; DNA: TGTGCCAGCAAAGGTCTTGACAGATTAGGCAATCAGCCCCAGCATTTT; CDR3: CASKGLDRLGNQPQHF
V: TRBV9; size: NA; D: TRBD1; J: TRBJ2-7; DNA: TGTGCCAGCAGCGCGGGACAGGGGAACTACGAGCAGTACTTC; CDR3: CASSAGQGNYEQYF
V: TRBV29-1; size: NA; D: NA; J: TRBJ1-2; DNA: TGCAGCGTTTACGGACGCATTGGACACGCTAACTATGGCTACACCTTC; CDR3: CSVYGRIGHANYGYTF
V: TRBV7-9; size: NA; D: TRBD2; J: TRBJ2-4; DNA: TGTGCCAGCAGCTTAGAAGTCTTGCGGGGGGGCGTAACCAAAAACATTCAGTACTTC; CDR3: CASSLEVLRGGVTKNIQYF
V: TRBV20-1; size: NA; D: NA; J: TRBJ1-5; DNA: TGCAGTGGGTCATGGGGGCCCAATCAGCCCCAGCATTTT; CDR3: CSGSWGPNQPQHF
V: TRBV20-1; size: NA; D: NA; J: TRBJ2-3; DNA: TGCAGTGCTAGAGATCCACCAGCGGACCACAATACGCAGTATTTT; CDR3: CSARDPPADHNTQYF
V: TRBV7-9; size: NA; D: NA; J: TRBJ2-4; DNA: TGTGCCAGCAGCTTAGGTCTGAACATTCAGTACTTC; CDR3: CASSLGLNIQYF
V: TRBV6-5; size: NA; D: TRBD1; J: TRBJ2-2; DNA: TGTGCCAGCAGTTATCGGCAGGGGGCCGGGGAGCTGTTTTTT; CDR3: CASSYRQGAGELFF
V: TRBV13; size: NA; D: NA; J: TRBJ1-2; DNA: TGTGCCAGCAGCTACCGGGACACCTCGAAAATGGGCTACACCTTC; CDR3: CASSYRDTSKMGYTF
V: TRBV4-1; size: NA; D: NA; J: TRBJ1-5; DNA: TGCGCCAGCAGCCAAGAGGGGGGGGGCGGTCAGCCCCAGCATTTT; CDR3: CASSQEGGGGQPQHF
V: TRBV25-1; size: NA; D: NA; J: TRBJ2-3; DNA: TGTGCCAGCTGGGCTCGAGATACGCAGTATTTT; CDR3: CASWARDTQYF
V: TRBV27; size: NA; D: NA; J: TRBJ2-1; DNA: TGTGCCAGCAGTTTAAACTATAAGCAGTTCTTC; CDR3: CASSLNYKQFF
V: TRBV19; size: NA; D: NA; J: TRBJ1-2; DNA: TGTGCCAGTAGTCGGAGGGACGGGCCAAACTATGGCTACACCTTC; CDR3: CASSRRDGPNYGYTF
V: TRBV29-1; size: NA; D: NA; J: TRBJ2-2; DNA: TGCAGCGTTCCCGGGACGACCGGGGAGCTGTTTTTT; CDR3: CSVPGTTGELFF
V: TRBV19; size: NA; D: NA; J: TRBJ2-3; DNA: TGTGCCAGTAGGGGTTTTCGAGTCGGGGATACGCAGTATTTT; CDR3: CASRGFRVGDTQYF
V: TRBV29-1; size: NA; D: TRBD1; J: TRBJ1-1; DNA: TGCAGCGTTGTGGGGACAGTAGCCTTGAACACTGAAGCTTTCTTT; CDR3: CSVVGTVALNTEAFF
V: TRBV27; size: NA; D: NA; J: TRBJ2-1; DNA: TGTGCCAGCGGATTGACTTCCTGGCCGGATGAGCAGTTCTTC; CDR3: CASGLTSWPDEQFF
V: TRBV11-2; size: NA; D: TRBD2; J: TRBJ2-5; DNA: TGTGCCAGCAGCCAAGCGGGGGCACAAGAGACCCAGTACTTC; CDR3: CASSQAGAQETQYF
V: TRBV4-3; size: once; D: TRBD2; J: TRBJ2-1; DNA: TGCGCCAGCAGCCAAGATTGGCGGGGGGTCGTGAATGAGCAGTTCTTC; CDR3: CASSQDWRGVVNEQFF
V: TRBV12-3/TRBV12-4; size: NA; D: NA; J: TRBJ2-6; DNA: TGTGCCAGCTCTCCGGGACTTTTTTACTCTGGGGCCAACGTCCTGACTTTC; CDR3: CASSPGLFYSGANVLTF
V: TRBV11-2; size: NA; D: NA; J: TRBJ2-2; DNA: TGTGCCACCCATAGCAGCGGGGAGCTGTTTTTT; CDR3: CATHSSGELFF
V: TRBV24-1; size: NA; D: TRBD1; J: TRBJ2-2; DNA: TGTGCCACCAGTGATGGGGGACAGCCGAACACCGGGGAGCTGTTTTTT; CDR3: CATSDGGQPNTGELFF
V: TRBV20-1; size: NA; D: NA; J: TRBJ2-3; DNA: TGCAGTGCCCAAACTTGGGGTGCAGATACGCAGTATTTT; CDR3: CSAQTWGADTQYF
V: TRBV20-1; size: NA; D: TRBD1; J: TRBJ1-2; DNA: TGCAGTGCTCGGGACAGGGGTTCCTATGGCTACACCTTC; CDR3: CSARDRGSYGYTF
V: TRBV6-5; size: NA; D: NA; J: TRBJ1-1; DNA: TGTGCCAGCAGTCCAGGCTACACTGAAGCTTTCTTT; CDR3: CASSPGYTEAFF
V: TRBV10-3; size: NA; D: NA; J: TRBJ2-4; DNA: TGTGCCATCAGTGAGTCTGAAAACATTCAGTACTTC; CDR3: CAISESENIQYF
V: TRBV5-4; size: NA; D: NA; J: TRBJ1-3; DNA: TGTGCCAGCAGCTTGGGTGGAAACACCATATATTTT; CDR3: CASSLGGNTIYF
V: TRBV27; size: NA; D: NA; J: TRBJ2-7; DNA: TGTGCCAGCAGTTTAACCACGAGGGGTCGGGAGCAGTACTTC; CDR3: CASSLTTRGREQYF
V: TRBV3-1; size: NA; D: TRBD2; J: TRBJ2-5; DNA: TGTGCCAGCAGCCGCCCAAGATACACTAGCGGGGCCCCCCCCCAGTACTTC; CDR3: CASSRPRYTSGAPPQYF
V: TRBV9; size: NA; D: TRBD2; J: TRBJ2-3; DNA: TGTGCCAGCACTCCCGGGGGGGCTAGTACAGATACGCAGTATTTT; CDR3: CASTPGGASTDTQYF
V: TRBV19; size: NA; D: NA; J: TRBJ2-1; DNA: TGTGCCAGTAGTATGACTGGACTAAAGAATGAGCAGTTCTTC; CDR3: CASSMTGLKNEQFF
V: TRBV9; size: NA; D: NA; J: TRBJ1-1; DNA: TGTGCCAGCAGCGTAGTGACTGAAGCTTTCTTT; CDR3: CASSVVTEAFF
V: TRBV3-1; size: once; D: NA; J: TRBJ2-7; DNA: TGTGCCAGCAGCCAAGGGCCCTACGAGCAGTACTTC; CDR3: CASSQGPYEQYF
V: TRBV9; size: NA; D: NA; J: TRBJ1-1; DNA: TGTGCCAGCAGCGATGACGTCATGAACACTGAAGCTTTCTTT; CDR3: CASSDDVMNTEAFF